A single sample gave rise to the 5 T cell receptor beta chains below, sequenced in a study of identical twins. TCRdb reprocessed the 5' RACE reads with MiXCR, giving one entry per CDR3 protein. In the table there are roughly 290,000 distinct CDR3 sequences, around 9.7% of which are singletons. The same specimen was also included in a second study, on yellow fever vaccine responses in identical twins.

The sequencing input was CD8+ T cells sorted from blood. The receptors were gathered from a woman younger than 35 in good health.

V usage is TRBV18 and J usage is TRBJ2-7; no reliable D call. Germline V gene data show CDR1 as KGHSH and CDR2 as LQKENI. This CDR3 has 14 residues. V lost 2 bases, J lost 2 bases, and 10 bases lay in between. For the CDR3, the DNA is TGTGCCAGCTCACCAGACTGGTCCCCCTACGAGCAGTACTTC. Its protein is CASSPDWSPYEQYF. Combining the CDR3 with reference TRBV18 and TRBJ2-7 gives the whole variable domain NAGVMQNPRHLVRRRGQEARLRCSPMKGHSHVYWYRQLPEEGLKFMVYLQKENIIDESGMPKERFSAEFPKEGPSILRIQQVVRGDSAAYFCASSPDWSPYEQYFGPGTRLTVT.

As regards this clonotype: This may stem from a read error, because a much larger clone lies one nucleotide away. This chain uses TRBV4-3 with TRBJ2-7; D call uncertain. Germline-derived CDR1 and CDR2 are LGHNA and YSLEER. V lost 0 bases and J 7 bases, leaving 13 bases between the germline ends. The CDR3 is made up of 14 amino acids. This CDR3 is CASSQDKVWREQYF. As DNA, the CDR3 is TGCGCCAGCAGCCAAGATAAGGTCTGGAGAGAGCAGTACTTC.

Ten or more counts support this clonotype. The rearrangement links TRBV7-9 to TRBJ2-1; a possible D gene is TRBD2 (5 bases). V lost 2 bases to trimming and J lost 8 bases, with 10 bases between them. The CDR3 sequence is 13 residues long. Looked up from germline, CDR1 is SEHNR and CDR2 is FQNEAQ (reference sequence). The CDR3 loop reads CASSLSLAHEQFF. CDR3 DNA sequence: TGTGCCAGCAGCTTAAGCCTAGCCCATGAGCAGTTCTTC. Variable domain in full (rest from reference TRBV7-9 and TRBJ2-1): DTGVSQNPRHKITKRGQNVTFRCDPISEHNRLYWYRQTLGQGPEFLTYFQNEAQLEKSRLLSDRFSAERPKGSFSTLEIQRTEQGDSAMYLCASSLSLAHEQFFGPGTRLTVL.

This clonotype has more than one count but fewer than ten. The CDR3 region is CASSLALARGRPTDTQYF. CDR3 DNA sequence: TGTGCCAGCAGCTTAGCCTTAGCTCGGGGGCGCCCCACAGATACGCAGTATTTT. The chain recombines TRBV7-2 with TRBJ2-3, with D possibly being TRBD1 or TRBD2 (6 bases each). Per the germline V gene, CDR1 is SGHTA and CDR2 is FQGNSA. This CDR3 spans 18 amino acids. Between the trimmed V and J ends, which lost 0 bases and 2 bases, there was a span of 18 bases.

This clonotype was observed many times. This chain uses TRBV4-1 with TRBJ2-3; no firm D call. Germline V gene sequence: CDR1 MGHRA, CDR2 YSYEKL. The CDR3 loop spans 16 amino acids. Trimming left V 1 base short and J 0 bases short, with 11 bases between. The CDR3 DNA reads TGCGCCAGCAGCCAAGGAACGGTTTCTAGCACAGATACGCAGTATTTT. It yields the protein CASSQGTVSSTDTQYF.